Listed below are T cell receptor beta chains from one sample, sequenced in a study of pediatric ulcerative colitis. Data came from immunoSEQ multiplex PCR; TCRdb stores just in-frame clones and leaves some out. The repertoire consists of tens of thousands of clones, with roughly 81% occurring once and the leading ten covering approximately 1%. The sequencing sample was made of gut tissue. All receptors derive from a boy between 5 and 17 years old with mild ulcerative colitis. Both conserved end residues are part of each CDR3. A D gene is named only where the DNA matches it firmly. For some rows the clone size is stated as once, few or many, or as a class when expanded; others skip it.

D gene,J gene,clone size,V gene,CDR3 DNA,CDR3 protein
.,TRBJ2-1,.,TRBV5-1,TGCGCCACGAGAGGGGCGAACGACAATGAGCAGTTCTTC,CATRGANDNEQFF
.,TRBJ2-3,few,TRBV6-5,TGTGCCAGCAGTTACGGGGGGGCCACAGATACGCAGTATTTT,CASSYGGATDTQYF
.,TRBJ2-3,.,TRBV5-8,TGTGCCAGCACCAGGACAGATACGCAGTATTTT,CASTRTDTQYF
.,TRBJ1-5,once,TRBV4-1,TGCGCCAGCAGCCAATTACCCCCCTCGGCAGTCAATCAGCCCCAGCATTTT,CASSQLPPSAVNQPQHF
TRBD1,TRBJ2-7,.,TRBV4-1,TGCGCCAGCAGCCTTTCCGGGACAGGGACCTACGAGCAGTACTTC,CASSLSGTGTYEQYF
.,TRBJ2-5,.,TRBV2,TGTGCCAGCAGCGCCCCCGGGACTCACCAAGAGACCCAGTACTTC,CASSAPGTHQETQYF
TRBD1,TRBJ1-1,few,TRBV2,TGTGCCAGCAGTGGTGACAGGGGGAAAGCTTTCTTT,CASSGDRGKAFF
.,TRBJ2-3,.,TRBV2,TGTGCCAGCAGTTATACAGGAGCAGCGGCTTATAGCACAGATACGCAGTATTTT,CASSYTGAAAYSTDTQYF
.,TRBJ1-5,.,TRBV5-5,TGTGCCAGCAGCTTGGAAGGGCTTCAGCCCCAGCATTTT,CASSLEGLQPQHF
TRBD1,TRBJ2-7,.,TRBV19,TGTGCCAGTAGTGCTGGACAGGGGGGGACCTACGAGCAGTACTTC,CASSAGQGGTYEQYF
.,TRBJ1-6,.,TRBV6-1,TGTGCCAGCAGTGTCTACGTTCGCTCCTATAATTCACCCCTCCACTTT,CASSVYVRSYNSPLHF
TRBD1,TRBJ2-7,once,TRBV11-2,TGTGCCAGCAGCACCCGTCCCGGGACAGGATACCTACGAGAGCAGTACTTC,CASSTRPGTGYLREQYF
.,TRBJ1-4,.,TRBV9,TGTGCCAGCAGCGTGGACGGGATGAGGAATGAAAAACTGTTTTTT,CASSVDGMRNEKLFF
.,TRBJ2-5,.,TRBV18,TGTGCCAGCTCACCCAGCGGTCCTGGGGAGACCCAGTACTTC,CASSPSGPGETQYF
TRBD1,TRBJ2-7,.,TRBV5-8,TGTGCCAGCAGCTTGGCGGGACAGGGAGGCCACGAGCAGTACTTC,CASSLAGQGGHEQYF
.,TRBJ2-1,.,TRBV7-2,TGTGCCAGCAGCTCAAACCCGGGGTTTATTGGCTACAATGAGCAGTTCTTC,CASSSNPGFIGYNEQFF
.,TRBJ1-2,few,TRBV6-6,TGTGCCAGCAGTTACGAGGAGAGGGACTATGGCTACACCTTC,CASSYEERDYGYTF
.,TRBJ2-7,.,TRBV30,TGTGCCTGGAGTGAGGCAAACTACGAGCAGTACTTC,CAWSEANYEQYF
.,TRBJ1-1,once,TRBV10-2,TGCGCCAGCAGTGAGTCGATGGGGTTTAAAGCTTTCTTT,CASSESMGFKAFF
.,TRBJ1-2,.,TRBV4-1,TGCGCCAGCAGCCAAGATCGGAAGGGCTACACCTTC,CASSQDRKGYTF
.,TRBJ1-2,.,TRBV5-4,TGTGCCAGCAGCTTGCGGGGGGGTGGCTACACCTTC,CASSLRGGGYTF
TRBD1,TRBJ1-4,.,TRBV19,TGTGCCAGTAGTACCCTCAAAACAGGGGGTAATGAAAAACTGTTTTTT,CASSTLKTGGNEKLFF
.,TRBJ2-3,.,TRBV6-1,TGTGCCAGCTCAAACAGGAACACAGATACGCAGTATTTT,CASSNRNTDTQYF
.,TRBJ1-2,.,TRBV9,TGTGCCAGCAGCCCCTGGAACCAATATGGCTACACCTTC,CASSPWNQYGYTF
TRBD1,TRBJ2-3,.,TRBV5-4,TGTGCCAGCAGCTTGGAGGGACAGAGCACAGATACGCAGTATTTT,CASSLEGQSTDTQYF
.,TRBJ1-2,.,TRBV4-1,TGCGCCAGCAGCCAAGAGCCCGGGATTGGCTACACCTTC,CASSQEPGIGYTF